The next 5 T cell receptor beta chains were all read from a single sample in a study of T cell clones after liver transplantation. Only in-frame clones appear in the TCRdb table, and some are missing; sequencing was by immunoSEQ multiplex PCR. The sample lists more than 95,000 clones, approximately 90% occurring once. This sample comprised CD4+ T cells from blood, obtained 12 months after liver transplant. These receptor sequences come from a human patient who received a liver transplant. Some T cells may have come from the graft donor.

Only a few counts were recorded for this clone. The gene calls are TRBV30 and TRBJ1-2, with D possibly matching TRBD1 (6 bases). The CDR3 contains 14 residues. Germline assignment: CDR1 GTSNPN and CDR2 SVGIG (reference sequence). V was pared by 1 base and J by 0 bases, with 9 bases between. In DNA, the CDR3 is TGTGCCTGGAGTGGGGGACACACTAACTATGGCTACACCTTC. Translation gives CAWSGGHTNYGYTF.

This sequence joins TRBV28 and TRBJ1-2, with a tentative D call TRBD1 (6 bases). Trimming took 5 bases from V and 5 from J, leaving 12 bases between them. Germline V CDR1 and CDR2: MDHEN, SYDVKM. The CDR3 has 13 residues. The CDR3 protein is CASSVGQLYGYTF. The CDR3 DNA reads TGTGCCAGCAGTGTCGGACAGCTATATGGCTACACCTTC.

This CDR3 reads CSVVREFTGELFF. DNA of the CDR3: TGCAGCGTTGTTCGGGAGTTCACCGGGGAGCTGTTTTTT. The chain is built from TRBV29-1 and TRBJ2-2, with D perhaps matching TRBD2 (6 bases). The CDR3 is 13 residues long. Looked up from germline, CDR1 is SQVTM and CDR2 is ANQGSEA. V lost 4 bases and J 4 bases, leaving 10 bases between the germline ends.

The table lists this clone with a count of one. The chain recombines TRBV7-8 with TRBJ2-5; TRBD1 aligns across 9 bases. Germline CDR1 SGHVS, CDR2 FQNEAQ. V trimming: 2 bases; J trimming: 4 bases; junction bases outside the gene matches: 8. The length of the CDR3 is 16 residues. This CDR3 reads CASSLNTGTGTETQYF. Here the CDR3 DNA reads TGTGCCAGCAGCTTAAACACCGGGACAGGGACAGAGACCCAGTACTTC. Based on the CDR3 plus reference TRBV7-8 and TRBJ2-5, the full variable domain is GAGVSQSPRYKVAKRGQDVALRCDPISGHVSLFWYQQALGQGPEFLTYFQNEAQLDKSGLPSDRFFAERPEGSVSTLKIQRTQQEDSAVYLCASSLNTGTGTETQYFGPGTRLLVL.

The chain couples TRBV11-3 to TRBJ2-7, with 9 positions matching TRBD1. CDR1 SGHNT and CDR2 YENEEA come from the germline V gene. J gave up 0 bases and V 3 bases, and 3 bases lay outside the gene matches. The CDR3 runs to 15 residues. CDR3 nucleotide sequence: TGTGCCAGCAGCTTCGGGACAGGGAGCTCCTACGAGCAGTACTTC. Translated: CASSFGTGSSYEQYF.